These 29 T cell receptor beta chains were sequenced from one sample in a study of T cells in Graves' hyperthyroidism and ophthalmopathy. RNA transcripts gave rise to amplified TCR beta CDR3 regions. The HTBI primer set was used in a first-round RT-PCR of the TCR CDR3. From the multiplex PCR reads, TCRdb called clonotypes with MiXCR, one entry per CDR3 protein. The profile shows hundreds of thousands of distinct CDR3 sequences, under 20% of them singletons. Sequencing input: blood. All receptors come from a woman in her forties or fifties with Graves' hyperthyroidism that later progressed to Graves' ophthalmopathy.

This clonotype has only a few counts. The V and J genes are TRBV10-3 and TRBJ1-2; 8 bases match TRBD1. The CDR3 runs 16 residues. The germline CDR1 and CDR2 sequences are ENHRY and SYGVKD. J was trimmed by 0 bases and V by 10 bases; bases with no gene match: 13. The CDR3 loop is CATTPGTGLTNYGYTF. The CDR3 region has the DNA TGTGCCACCACGCCCGGGACAGGACTTACTAACTATGGCTACACCTTC.

The CDR3 reads CASSTTGTRDEQYF. The CDR3 DNA reads TGTGCCAGCAGCACAACAGGGACTCGGGACGAGCAGTACTTC. The rearrangement links TRBV9 to TRBJ2-7, with D possibly being TRBD1 or TRBD2 (6 bases each). Germline V gene lookup returns CDR1 SGDLS and CDR2 YYNGEE. The CDR3 spans 14 residues. The germline V and J ends were trimmed by 4 bases and 5 bases, with 16 bases remaining between them.

The V and J genes are TRBV20-1 and TRBJ2-5; TRBD1 might be the D (5 bases). V was pared by 0 bases and J by 5 bases, with 16 bases between. Germline CDR1 reads DFQATT; CDR2 reads SNEGSKA (reference sequence). The CDR3 is 15 amino acids. CDR3: CSARDNRGLRETQYF. As DNA, the CDR3 is TGCAGTGCTAGAGATAATAGGGGTCTACGGGAGACCCAGTACTTC.

This clonotype was seen only a few times. The rearrangement joins TRBV9 to TRBJ1-6; 8 bases fit TRBD1. CDR3 length: 15 amino acids. The germline gives CDR1 SGDLS, CDR2 YYNGEE. J was trimmed by 9 bases and V by 6 bases; bases with no gene match: 11. The DNA of the CDR3 is TGTGCCAGCACAAGGGCTAACAGGGGGGCTTCACCCCTCCACTTT. This gives the protein CASTRANRGASPLHF.

The table lists this clonotype with a few counts. This chain links TRBV27 with TRBJ2-3; D is uncertain. The CDR3 has 15 residues. The germline gives CDR1 MNHEY, CDR2 SMNVEV (reference sequence). The V end lost 4 bases, the J end lost 0 bases, and 11 bases lay between the germline ends. Here the CDR3 DNA reads TGTGCCAGCAGTTACATCCCCTACAGCACAGATACGCAGTATTTT. This codes for CASSYIPYSTDTQYF.

This clonotype was seen more than once but under ten times. The V gene is TRBV11-2, the J gene TRBJ2-5, with D perhaps matching TRBD2 (6 bases). The ends were cut back, 5 bases at V and 1 base at J, with 8 bases in the middle. The CDR3 contains 13 residues. Germline V gene sequence: CDR1 SGHAT, CDR2 FQNNGV. The CDR3 sequence is CASSVSGQETQYF. In DNA form, the CDR3 reads TGTGCCAGCAGCGTTAGCGGCCAAGAGACCCAGTACTTC.

The rearrangement uses TRBV6-1 and TRBJ2-3, with D unclear. The CDR3 length is 11 residues. Trimming left V 6 bases short and J 10 bases short, with 11 bases between. CDR1 is MNHNS, CDR2 SASEGT, per germline. The CDR3 reads CASSSAWSQYF. The CDR3 DNA reads TGTGCCAGCAGCTCTGCATGGTCGCAGTATTTT.

Many counts were recorded for this clonotype. CDR3 coding DNA: TGTGCCAGCACTGGGGCCGGCAATCAGCCCCAGCATTTT. The encoded protein is CASTGAGNQPQHF. The J gene is TRBJ1-5, the V gene TRBV2; D is possibly TRBD1 (5 bases). The germline V gene encodes CDR1 SNHLY and CDR2 FYNNEI. Trimming removed 7 bases from V and 2 bases from J, with 9 bases in between. The CDR3 consists of 13 residues.

This clonotype was detected only a few times. The J gene is TRBJ2-7, the V gene TRBV4-1, with 8 nucleotides matching TRBD2. The CDR3 is made up of 15 amino acids. From germline, CDR1 is MGHRA and CDR2 YSYEKL. The ends lost 4 bases at V and 3 bases at J; junction bases unmatched: 8. CDR3 DNA sequence: TGCGCCAGCAGCCCCCGGGGGGGGGACAACTACGAGCAGTACTTC. Protein: CASSPRGGDNYEQYF.

The rearrangement uses TRBV2 and TRBJ1-4; no clear D gene. V was pared by 8 bases and J by 5 bases, with 15 bases between. This CDR3 has 14 amino acids. From germline, CDR1 is SNHLY and CDR2 FYNNEI. The chain's CDR3 is CASRSEAGNEKLFF. CDR3 coding DNA: TGTGCCAGCCGGTCCGAGGCAGGAAATGAAAAACTGTTTTTT. The whole variable domain, remainder taken from reference TRBV2 and TRBJ1-4, is EPEVTQTPSHQVTQMGQEVILRCVPISNHLYFYWYRQILGQKVEFLVSFYNNEISEKSEIFDDQFSVERPDGSNFTLKIRSTKLEDSAMYFCASRSEAGNEKLFFGSGTQLSVL.

This clonotype was seen many times. The chain recombines TRBV11-2 with TRBJ1-2; no firm D call. CDR3 size: 16 residues. CDR1 and CDR2 from the germline V gene are SGHAT and FQNNGV. With 1 base removed from V and 4 bases from J, the gap between germline ends came to 16 bases. CDR3: CASSLAVNVRGYGYTF. Written as DNA, the CDR3 is TGTGCCAGCAGCTTAGCGGTGAATGTCCGGGGCTATGGCTACACCTTC.

The table lists this clonotype with a few counts. The V gene is TRBV12-3 or TRBV12-4, the J gene TRBJ1-2; a possible D gene is TRBD1 (5 bases). The CDR3 is made up of 13 amino acids. V gave up 6 bases and J gave up 8 bases, with 16 bases separating them. The CDR3 DNA reads TGTGCCAGCAGGCGGGGGGGGGGAGTCGGCTACACCTTC. Translation: CASRRGGGVGYTF.

This clonotype was counted at least ten times. The chain joins TRBV12-3 or TRBV12-4 to TRBJ1-4, with D possibly being TRBD1 (5 bases). The CDR3 loop spans 13 amino acids. V gave up 1 base and J gave up 7 bases, with 7 bases separating them. The CDR3 here is CASSLEGFEKLFF. The CDR3 region has the DNA TGTGCCAGCAGTTTAGAGGGGTTTGAAAAACTGTTTTTT.

This clonotype was counted many times. This chain uses TRBV6-1 with TRBJ2-5; no clear D gene. The germline CDR1 and CDR2 sequences are MNHNS and SASEGT. This CDR3 contains 17 residues. V was pared by 1 base and J by 5 bases, with 20 bases between. CDR3 protein: CASSEDRPSRLGETQYF. The CDR3 DNA reads TGTGCCAGCAGTGAAGATCGTCCTTCCAGGCTTGGGGAGACCCAGTACTTC.

This clonotype has more than one count but fewer than ten. The V gene is TRBV4-1, the J gene TRBJ1-5; D uncertain. Trimming cost V 1 base and J 0 bases, with 7 bases left between them. CDR3 length equals 15 residues. Germline CDR1 is MGHRA and CDR2 is YSYEKL. CDR3 nucleotide sequence: TGCGCCAGCAGCCAAGGACAAAATAGCAATCAGCCCCAGCATTTT. It translates to CASSQGQNSNQPQHF.

This clonotype has at least ten counts. The chain has TRBV27 and TRBJ2-5; weak D call: TRBD1 (5 bases). The germline V and J ends were trimmed by 6 bases and 1 base, with 12 bases remaining between them. Germline loops: CDR1 MNHEY, CDR2 SMNVEV (reference sequence). CDR3 size: 14 residues. CDR3 in amino acids: CASSKTESQETQYF. In DNA, the CDR3 is TGTGCCAGCAGCAAGACAGAGAGCCAAGAGACCCAGTACTTC.

In its sample, this clonotype was seen many times. The chain couples TRBV14 to TRBJ2-2, with D possibly being TRBD2 (6 bases). V was cut by 1 base and J by 7 bases, with 10 bases left in between. This CDR3 region has 14 residues. From germline, CDR1 is SGHDN and CDR2 FVKESK. The CDR3 DNA sequence: TGTGCCAGCAGCCAAGGGAGGGCCATCGGGGAGCTGTTTTTT. Amino acids: CASSQGRAIGELFF.

This clonotype was found many times. This chain uses TRBV2 with TRBJ1-5; 8 nucleotides agree with TRBD1. The germline gives CDR1 SNHLY, CDR2 FYNNEI. The CDR3 runs 15 residues. V trimming: 6 bases; J trimming: 2 bases; junction bases outside the gene matches: 6. DNA of the CDR3: TGTGCCAGCAGAGCCTCAGGGGGCGGCAATCAGCCCCAGCATTTT. Translated, it gives CASRASGGGNQPQHF.

There are a few counts of this clonotype. The chain couples TRBV7-9 to TRBJ1-6, with unresolved D. The germline CDR1 and CDR2 sequences are SEHNR and FQNEAQ (reference sequence). V lost 1 base and J 4 bases, leaving 2 bases between the germline ends. The length of the CDR3 is 13 residues. CDR3 sequence (DNA): TGTGCCAGCAGCTTAGAGTATAATTCACCCCTCCACTTT. As protein: CASSLEYNSPLHF.

V usage is TRBV5-4 and J usage is TRBJ2-5; possible D gene TRBD2, 5 bases. Germline lookup yields CDR1 SGHNT and CDR2 YYREEE (reference sequence). The CDR3 extends over 15 amino acids. Between the trimmed V and J ends, which lost 0 bases and 7 bases, there was a span of 16 bases. CDR3 protein: CASSLGLAEGRTQYF. In nucleotides, the CDR3 is TGTGCCAGCAGCTTGGGACTGGCTGAAGGGAGGACCCAGTACTTC.

Ten or more counts support this clonotype. This sequence joins TRBV11-3 and TRBJ2-6; 9 bases line up with TRBD1. Germline CDR1 reads SGHNT; CDR2 reads YENEEA. The CDR3 extends over 18 amino acids. Trimming removed 4 bases from V and 2 bases from J; junction bases left unmatched: 9. The CDR3 DNA follows: TGTGCCAGCAGCTCCTCCGGGACAGGGTTGACTGGGGCCAACGTCCTGACTTTC. Its protein is CASSSSGTGLTGANVLTF.

The table lists this clonotype with a few counts. No conserved phenylalanine or tryptophan ends this CDR3, so it is likely a read error. The rearrangement joins TRBV12-5 to TRBJ1-1, with a tentative D call TRBD1 (6 bases). In germline, CDR1 is LGHNT, CDR2 FRNRAP. The CDR3 contains 13 residues. Trimming left V 6 bases short and J 0 bases short, with 8 bases between. The DNA for the CDR3 is TGTGCTAGTGGGGGACACCTGAACACTGAAGCTTTCCTT. This translates into CASGGHLNTEAFL.

The V and J genes are TRBV5-4 and TRBJ2-7; 10 nucleotides agree with TRBD1. The CDR3 runs 14 residues. V was pared by 2 bases and J by 5 bases, with 4 bases of the junction left unmatched. The germline gives CDR1 SGHNT, CDR2 YYREEE (reference sequence). The CDR3 sequence: CASSFRDRGHEQYF. The CDR3 DNA sequence: TGTGCCAGCAGCTTCCGGGACAGGGGTCACGAGCAGTACTTC.

This clonotype was seen a few times. The chain links TRBV5-1 to TRBJ1-4; D is perhaps TRBD1 (6 bases). The length of the CDR3 is 16 residues. Trimming pared 1 base from V and 4 bases from J, leaving 14 bases between. Germline loops: CDR1 SGHRS, CDR2 YFSETQ. CDR3 nucleotide sequence: TGCGCCAGCAGCTTGCAGGGGCAGGGAGGTAATGAAAAACTGTTTTTT. This translates into CASSLQGQGGNEKLFF.

The V and J genes are TRBV12-3 or TRBV12-4 and TRBJ1-1; D is ambiguous. This CDR3 region has 14 residues. Deletions cut 6 bases from V and 4 bases from J, with 15 bases between. The CDR3 reads CASSPQFLGTEAFF. The CDR3 bases are TGTGCCAGCAGCCCACAGTTTTTGGGCACTGAAGCTTTCTTT.

This clonotype was recorded at least ten times. The chain combines TRBV3-1 with TRBJ2-3; TRBD2 matches 9 bases. Germline-derived CDR1 and CDR2 are LGHDT and YNNKEL (reference sequence). Trimming at V came to 4 bases and at J to 5 bases, leaving 10 bases not matched to a gene. The CDR3 contains 16 residues. CDR3 protein: CASSPLGGGAGDTQYF. The CDR3, as DNA: TGTGCCAGCAGCCCCCTAGGCGGGGGGGCAGGAGATACGCAGTATTTT.

This clonotype showed up just a few times. The CDR3 here is CASSQGGTGVYEQYF. The DNA for the CDR3 is TGCGCCAGCAGCCAAGGCGGGACAGGGGTCTACGAGCAGTACTTC. The chain has TRBV4-1 and TRBJ2-7; 10 bases agree with TRBD1. The J segment lost 3 bases and the V segment lost 1 base, leaving 3 bases of the junction unmatched. The CDR3 has 15 residues. Germline values: CDR1 MGHRA, CDR2 YSYEKL.

This clonotype has ten or more counts. CDR3 sequence: CASSQLSRSYEQYF. The CDR3 DNA sequence: TGTGCCAGCAGCCAACTCAGTCGATCCTACGAGCAGTACTTC. The genes are TRBV3-1 and TRBJ2-7; D call uncertain. The V end was cut by 2 bases, the J end by 1 base, with 9 bases between. This CDR3 contains 14 residues. CDR1 and CDR2 from the germline V gene are LGHDT and YNNKEL (reference sequence).

This clonotype was found many times. The chain has TRBV12-5 and TRBJ2-3, with 10 bases lining up with TRBD2. Looked up from germline, CDR1 is LGHNT and CDR2 is FRNRAP. Trimming took 4 bases from V and 1 from J; bases not matched to a gene: 5. The CDR3 extends over 16 amino acids. The CDR3 loop reads CASGSISGGRTDTQYF. The CDR3 coding sequence is TGTGCTAGTGGTTCTATTAGCGGGGGGCGCACAGATACGCAGTATTTT.